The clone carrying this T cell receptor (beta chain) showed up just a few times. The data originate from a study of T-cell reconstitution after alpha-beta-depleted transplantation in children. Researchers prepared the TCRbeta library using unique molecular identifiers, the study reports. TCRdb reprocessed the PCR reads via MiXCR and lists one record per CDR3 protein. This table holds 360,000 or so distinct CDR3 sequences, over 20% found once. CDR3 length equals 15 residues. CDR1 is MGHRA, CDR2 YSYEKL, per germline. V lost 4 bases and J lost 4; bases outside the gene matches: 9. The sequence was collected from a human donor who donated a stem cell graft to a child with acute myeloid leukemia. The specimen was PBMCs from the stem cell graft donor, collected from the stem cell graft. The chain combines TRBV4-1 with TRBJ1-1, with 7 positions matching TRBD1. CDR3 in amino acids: CASSPLTGVGTEAFF. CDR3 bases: TGCGCCAGCAGCCCTTTAACAGGGGTGGGCACTGAAGCTTTCTTT.